This TCR beta chain stems from a study of T cell clones after liver transplantation. Study context: Pre-transplant mixed lymphocyte reactions yielded third-party-reactive TCRbeta sequences as comparators for graft-donor-reactive sequences. Draws occurred before transplant, before withdrawal, and after complete or failed withdrawal.

Here immunoSEQ multiplex PCR was the method, and the copy in TCRdb shows in-frame clones only, minus some. The table records nearly 45,000 clones, about 82% of them present only once. Sorting of unstimulated PBMCs yielded separate CD3+CD4+ and CD3+CD8+ fractions. Specimen: CD4+ T cells from blood, collected 24 months after liver transplant. The TCR was taken from a human patient who received a liver transplant. Part of the T cells may come from the graft donor.

The CDR3 sequence: CAISAGQSPNTGELFF. The CDR3 bases are TGTGCCATATCGGCCGGACAGAGCCCTAACACCGGGGAGCTGTTTTTT. The rearrangement joins TRBV10-3 to TRBJ2-2; perhaps TRBD1 as D (6 bases). Germline CDR1 reads ENHRY; CDR2 reads SYGVKD. The V end lost 9 bases, the J end lost 2 bases, and 19 bases lay between the germline ends. This CDR3 region has 16 residues.